A single sample gave rise to the 15 T cell receptor beta chains below, sequenced in a study of regulatory T cells in long-lasting Graves disease. HTBI primers from iRepertoire and Arm-PCR of CDR3 regions yielded the TCR beta libraries. TCRdb independently ran MiXCR on the multiplex PCR reads; one entry per CDR3 protein. The sample has approximately 400,000 distinct CDR3 sequences; 15% to 18% are singletons. Indicated time point: newly diagnosed GD, antithyroid drugs for less than 3 months. Researchers made the TCR library from RNA that was extracted from PBMCs. This sample comprised peripheral blood mononuclear cells (PBMCs), obtained at new diagnosis, from a patient treated with antithyroid drugs. The receptor source for this set is a female donor with Graves disease.

A few counts support this clonotype. V is TRBV2 and J is TRBJ2-1; D gene ambiguous. Germline CDR1 SNHLY, CDR2 FYNNEI. CDR3 length equals 13 residues. Trimming took off 6 bases at V and 0 bases at J, with 6 bases between the two ends. In DNA form, the CDR3 reads TGTGCCAGCAGCCCTATCTCCTACAATGAGCAGTTCTTC. Its translation is CASSPISYNEQFF.

This clonotype came up a few times. Since a much larger clone is just one base distant, this may be a read error. The chain carries TRBV27 and TRBJ2-1; TRBD2 aligns across 10 bases. The length of the CDR3 is 14 residues. Germline trimming cut 8 bases from V and 3 bases from J; bases unmatched to any gene: 4. Germline V gene lookup returns CDR1 MNHEY and CDR2 SMNVEV (reference sequence). The CDR3 DNA reads TGTGCCAGCGGCGGACTAGCGGTCTACAATGAGCAGTTCTTC. Translated: CASGGLAVYNEQFF.

The rearrangement links TRBV7-9 to TRBJ2-1, with a tentative D call TRBD2 (6 bases). Trimming took 1 base from V and 6 from J, leaving 16 bases between them. Germline lookup yields CDR1 SEHNR and CDR2 FQNEAQ (reference sequence). The length of the CDR3 is 16 residues. CDR3 amino acids: CASSLVGGGKRNEQFF. CDR3 sequence (DNA): TGTGCCAGCAGCTTAGTTGGAGGAGGGAAGCGCAATGAGCAGTTCTTC.

Comments on this clonotype: With a much larger clone just one base away, this may be a read error. The rearrangement links TRBV29-1 to TRBJ2-3; tentatively, D is TRBD2 (6 bases). The CDR3 consists of 12 residues. From germline, CDR1 is SQVTM and CDR2 ANQGSEA. This CDR3 is CSGDWGIDTQYF. CDR3 DNA sequence: TGCAGTGGGGACTGGGGCATAGATACGCAGTATTTT.

This clonotype was seen a handful of times. The rearrangement joins TRBV9 to TRBJ1-1; no definite D call. Trimming removed 4 bases at V and 3 bases at J, with 10 bases between. The CDR3 covers 13 residues. The germline CDR1 and CDR2 sequences are SGDLS and YYNGEE. The CDR3: CASSPGSHTEAFF. The DNA of the CDR3 is TGTGCCAGCAGCCCCGGGTCGCACACTGAAGCTTTCTTT. The whole variable domain, remainder taken from reference TRBV9 and TRBJ1-1, is DSGVTQTPKHLITATGQRVTLRCSPRSGDLSVYWYQQSLDQGLQFLIQYYNGEERAKGNILERFSAQQFPDLHSELNLSSLELGDSALYFCASSPGSHTEAFFGQGTRLTVV.

The chain links TRBV6-2 or TRBV6-3 to TRBJ1-2; weak D call: TRBD1 (5 bases). Trimming stripped 8 bases from V and 2 bases from J, with 12 bases between. The CDR3 runs to 13 residues. Per germline, CDR1 MNHEY and CDR2 SVGEGT. CDR3 sequence: CASCNRDNYGYTF. CDR3 coding DNA: TGTGCCAGCTGTAACCGGGACAACTATGGCTACACCTTC.

Comments on this clonotype: This may come from a read error, since a much larger clone is one base off. The rearrangement uses TRBV12-3 or TRBV12-4 and TRBJ2-3, with 8 bases aligning to TRBD2. CDR3 length: 15 residues. CDR3 sequence: CTSSLRLAGTDTQYF. As DNA, the CDR3 is TGTACCAGCAGTTTAAGGCTAGCGGGTACAGATACGCAGTATTTT.

The chain carries TRBV11-2 and TRBJ2-3, with 8 bases identical to TRBD2. CDR3 length equals 15 residues. J was trimmed by 4 bases and V by 5 bases; bases with no gene match: 8. CDR1 SGHAT and CDR2 FQNNGV come from the germline V gene. The CDR3 DNA sequence: TGTGCCAGCAGCCTTAGCGGGGTTGAGTCAGATACGCAGTATTTT. Protein sequence: CASSLSGVESDTQYF.

The genes are TRBV27 and TRBJ1-1, with D perhaps TRBD1 (5 bases). V lost 3 bases, J lost 1 base, and 12 bases lay in between. The CDR3 spans 15 residues. Looked up from germline, CDR1 is MNHEY and CDR2 is SMNVEV (reference sequence). This CDR3 reads CASSFSGTGNTEAFF. DNA of the CDR3: TGTGCCAGCAGTTTCTCCGGGACGGGGAACACTGAAGCTTTCTTT.

This clonotype came up many times. The chain has TRBV29-1 and TRBJ2-3; D remains ambiguous. Germline values: CDR1 SQVTM, CDR2 ANQGSEA. The CDR3 runs 13 residues. Between the trimmed V and J ends, which lost 4 bases and 2 bases, there was a span of 10 bases. The CDR3 loop is CSVVVVNTDTQYF. Here the CDR3 DNA reads TGCAGCGTTGTAGTAGTTAACACAGATACGCAGTATTTT.

This clonotype was counted at least ten times. The rearrangement links TRBV20-1 to TRBJ2-1; 10 nucleotides agree with TRBD1. The CDR3 loop spans 17 amino acids. Germline-derived CDR1 and CDR2 are DFQATT and SNEGSKA (reference sequence). The V segment lost 0 bases and the J segment 2 bases; nucleotides outside the gene matches: 7. The CDR3 spells CSARDSGQGPAYNEQFF. CDR3 in DNA: TGCAGTGCTAGAGACTCGGGACAGGGGCCAGCCTACAATGAGCAGTTCTTC.

This clonotype was recorded at least ten times. This chain joins TRBV20-1 and TRBJ1-5; D uncertain. Germline CDR1 and CDR2: DFQATT and SNEGSKA (reference sequence). There are 15 residues in the CDR3. The V and J ends lost 3 bases and 7 bases respectively, with 19 bases between them. The CDR3 sequence is CSASPAQIQGQPQHF. The CDR3 nucleotides are TGCAGTGCTAGTCCTGCCCAGATACAAGGACAGCCCCAGCATTTT.

This clonotype has a count of ten or more. The rearrangement links TRBV12-3 or TRBV12-4 to TRBJ1-5; D unresolved. This CDR3 comprises 13 residues. V was shortened by 2 bases and J by 9 bases, with 11 bases between the two germline ends. This chain's CDR3 is CASSLRQALPQHF. CDR3 in DNA: TGTGCCAGCAGTTTAAGGCAGGCCCTGCCCCAGCATTTT.

The chain links TRBV4-1 to TRBJ1-1; tentative D call: TRBD1 (5 bases). V gave up 1 base and J gave up 3 bases, with 12 bases separating them. The CDR3 length is 15 residues. CDR1 is MGHRA and CDR2 is YSYEKL in the germline V gene. CDR3 DNA sequence: TGCGCCAGCAGCCAAGGAAGGCAGGGATACACTGAAGCTTTCTTT. Translation gives CASSQGRQGYTEAFF.

This clonotype was counted at least ten times. The junction departs from the called germline gene at one end, perhaps through a read error. The rearrangement joins TRBV28 to TRBJ2-1; 14 nucleotides align to TRBD2. The CDR3 is 14 residues long. Germline V CDR1 and CDR2: MDHEN, SYDVKM. CDR3 residues: CASRQAMTGLAGVF. DNA for the CDR3: TGTGCCAGCAGGCAAGCTATGACGGGACTAGCGGGAGTCTTC.